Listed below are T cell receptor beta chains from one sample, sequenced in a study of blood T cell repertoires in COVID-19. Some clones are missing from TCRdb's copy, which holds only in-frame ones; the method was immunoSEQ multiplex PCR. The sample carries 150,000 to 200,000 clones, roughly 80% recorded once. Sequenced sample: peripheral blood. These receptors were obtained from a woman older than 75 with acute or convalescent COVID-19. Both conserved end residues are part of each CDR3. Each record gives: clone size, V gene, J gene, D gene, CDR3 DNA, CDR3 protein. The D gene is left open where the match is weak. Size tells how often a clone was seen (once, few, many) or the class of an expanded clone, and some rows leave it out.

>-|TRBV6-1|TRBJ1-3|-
TGTGCCAGCAGTGTCGTCTCAGGGTCCTCTGGAAACACCATATATTTT
CASSVVSGSSGNTIYF
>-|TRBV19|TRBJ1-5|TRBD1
TGTGCCAGTAGTACCCCAGGGGGAGGCAATCAGCCCCAGCATTTT
CASSTPGGGNQPQHF
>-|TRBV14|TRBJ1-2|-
TGTGCCAGCAGCCAAGTCTCGGAGGGTGGCTACACCTTC
CASSQVSEGGYTF
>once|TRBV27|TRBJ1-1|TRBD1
TGTGCCAGCAGACGACAGGGCATGAACACTGAAGCTTTCTTT
CASRRQGMNTEAFF
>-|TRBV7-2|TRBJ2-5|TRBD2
TGTGCCAGCAGCTTAGGCGGGGGGGGCACAGAGACCCAGTACTTC
CASSLGGGGTETQYF
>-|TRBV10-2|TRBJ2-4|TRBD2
TGCGCCAGCACTAGTAGCGGGGGGGCAAGCAAAAACATTCAGTACTTC
CASTSSGGASKNIQYF
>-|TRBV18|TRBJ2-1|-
TGTGCCAGCTCACTTGACAGAAGCTCCTACAATGAGCAGTTCTTC
CASSLDRSSYNEQFF
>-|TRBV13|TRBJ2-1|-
TGTGCCAGCAGCTTAACCTCGGGGTACAATGAGCAGTTCTTC
CASSLTSGYNEQFF
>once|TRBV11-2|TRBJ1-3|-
TGTGCCAGCAGCTACCCCGGGAACACCATATATTTT
CASSYPGNTIYF
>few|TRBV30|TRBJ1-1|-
TGTGCCTGGAGCCTCCGATCGGGACATATGAACACTGAAGCTTTCTTT
CAWSLRSGHMNTEAFF
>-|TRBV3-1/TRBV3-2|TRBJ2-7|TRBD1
TGTGCCAGCAGCCATTTCGGACAGGGAGGCGAGCAGTACTTC
CASSHFGQGGEQYF
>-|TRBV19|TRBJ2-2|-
TGTGCCTCGATGGGGCCGAAGGGCACCGGGGAGCTGTTTTTT
CASMGPKGTGELFF
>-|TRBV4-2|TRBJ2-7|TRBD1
TGTGCCAGCAGCCAAGAGGGGACAGGGAGATACGAGCAGTACTTC
CASSQEGTGRYEQYF
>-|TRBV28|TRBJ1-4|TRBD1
TGTGCCAGCAGTCCATGGACAGGGAGTAATGAAAAACTGTTTTTT
CASSPWTGSNEKLFF
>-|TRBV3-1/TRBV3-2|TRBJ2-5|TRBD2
TGTGCCAGCAGCCTCACACTTAGCGGGGGGGCAGAGACCCAGTACTTC
CASSLTLSGGAETQYF
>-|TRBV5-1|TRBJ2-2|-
TGCGCCAGCAGCTTGGGACAGGGAGGCACCGGGGAGCTGTTTTTT
CASSLGQGGTGELFF
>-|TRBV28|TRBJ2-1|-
TGTGCCAGCAGTTTAGCTTCAGGAATCCGCCATGAGCAGTTCTTC
CASSLASGIRHEQFF
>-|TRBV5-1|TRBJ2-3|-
TGCGCCAGCAGCTTGGCCAGGGAAACAGATACGCAGTATTTT
CASSLARETDTQYF
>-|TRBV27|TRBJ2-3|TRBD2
TGTGCCAGCAGTTCCCTAGCGGGACTGCGCACAGATACGCAGTATTTT
CASSSLAGLRTDTQYF
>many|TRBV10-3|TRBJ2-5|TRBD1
TGTGCCATCAGTGACTCCGGGACAGCGAAAGAGACCCAGTACTTC
CAISDSGTAKETQYF
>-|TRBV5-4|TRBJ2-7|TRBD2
TGTGCCAGCAGCTTGGTTAGCGGGGGACCCTCCTACGAGCAGTACTTC
CASSLVSGGPSYEQYF
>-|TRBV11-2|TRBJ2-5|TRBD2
TGTGCCAGCAGCTTAGGGTTAGCGGGGGGAAGAGGGGAGACCCAGTACTTC
CASSLGLAGGRGETQYF
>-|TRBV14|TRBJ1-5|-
TGTGCCAGCAGCCACCGCACAAGTAGCAATCAGCCCCAGCATTTT
CASSHRTSSNQPQHF
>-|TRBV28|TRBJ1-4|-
TGTGCCAGCAGCTACTATCGAGGCGTGGGTGAAAAACTGTTTTTT
CASSYYRGVGEKLFF
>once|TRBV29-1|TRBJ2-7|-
TGCAGCGTTGAAGGTTGGCAGATAGGGGATTTGAGCTCCTACGAGCAGTACTTC
CSVEGWQIGDLSSYEQYF
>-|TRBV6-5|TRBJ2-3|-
TGTGCCAGCATCCTAATAGAAAGCCTACCCGATACGCAGTATTTT
CASILIESLPDTQYF
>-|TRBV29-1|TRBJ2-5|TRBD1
TGCAGCGCCGCGGGGACAGGGGTCCCAGAGACCCAGTACTTC
CSAAGTGVPETQYF
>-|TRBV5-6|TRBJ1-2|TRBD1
TGTGCCAGCAGCTTCGGACAGGGGGACTATGGCTACACCTTC
CASSFGQGDYGYTF
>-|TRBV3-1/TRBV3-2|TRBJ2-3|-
TGTGCCAGCAGCCCCAGTGGTTCCTCTAGCACAGATACGCAGTATTTT
CASSPSGSSSTDTQYF
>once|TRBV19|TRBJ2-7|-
TGTGCCAGTGTAGCTGCCGGGGGCGAGCAGTACTTC
CASVAAGGEQYF
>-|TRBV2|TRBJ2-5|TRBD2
TGTGCCAGCAGTTCAGCGGGAGTTGGAGAGACCCAGTACTTC
CASSSAGVGETQYF
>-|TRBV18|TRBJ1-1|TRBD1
TGTGCCACCAATCAGGGGGGGAACACTGAAGCTTTCTTT
CATNQGGNTEAFF
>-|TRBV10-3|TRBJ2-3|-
TGTGCCATCAGATTAGCGGAGTGGGATACGCAGTATTTT
CAIRLAEWDTQYF
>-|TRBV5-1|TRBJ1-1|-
TGCGCCAGCAGCCCGTTACAGGACACTGAAGCTTTCTTT
CASSPLQDTEAFF
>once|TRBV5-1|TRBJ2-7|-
TGCGCCAGCAGCCTCGGACATGACGAGCAGTACTTC
CASSLGHDEQYF
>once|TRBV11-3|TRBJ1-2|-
TGTGCCAGCAGCTTAGTTAAATCAGGGCGCTATGGCTACACCTTC
CASSLVKSGRYGYTF
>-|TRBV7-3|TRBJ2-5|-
TGTGCCAGCAGCCCGCGGGACTCCCCACAAGAGACCCAGTACTTC
CASSPRDSPQETQYF
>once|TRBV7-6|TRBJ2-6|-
TGTGCCAGCAGCTTAGAGGGGACTGGGGCCAACGTCCTGACTTTC
CASSLEGTGANVLTF
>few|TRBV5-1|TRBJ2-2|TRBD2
TGCGCCAGCAGCTCAGCGGGAGACACCGGGGAGCTGTTTTTT
CASSSAGDTGELFF
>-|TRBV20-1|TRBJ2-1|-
TGCAGTGCAGCTAGATTTAATGAGCAGTTCTTC
CSAARFNEQFF
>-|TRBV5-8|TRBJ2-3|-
TGTGCCAGCAGCTTGCAGATCACAGATACGCAGTATTTT
CASSLQITDTQYF
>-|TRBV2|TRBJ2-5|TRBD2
TGTGCCAGCAGTGATCCAGCGGGGAGGGAGACCCAGTACTTC
CASSDPAGRETQYF
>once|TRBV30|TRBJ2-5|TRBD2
TGTGCCTGGAGTGTGGGATTAGCGGGGGGACAAGAGACCCAGTACTTC
CAWSVGLAGGQETQYF
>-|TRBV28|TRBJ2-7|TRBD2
TGTGCCAGCAGTTTTTTCAAACTAGCGGGAGTCCACGAGCAGTACTTC
CASSFFKLAGVHEQYF
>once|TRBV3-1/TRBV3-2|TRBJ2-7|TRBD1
TGTGCCAGCAGCCGGACAGGGGCTCAAATTTACGAGCAGTACTTC
CASSRTGAQIYEQYF
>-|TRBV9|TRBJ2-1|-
TGTGCCAGCAGCCCCAGACAGGCCCCAGCTTATGAGCAGTTCTTC
CASSPRQAPAYEQFF
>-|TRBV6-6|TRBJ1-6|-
TGTGCCAGCAGTTATCACGGGAATTCACCCCTCCACTTT
CASSYHGNSPLHF
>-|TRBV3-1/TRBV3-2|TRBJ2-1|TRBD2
TGTGCCAGCAGCCAAGGATCTAGCGGGGGGGCCGGGCAGTTCTTC
CASSQGSSGGAGQFF
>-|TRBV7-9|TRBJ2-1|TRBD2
TGTGCCAGCAGCCCACGGACTAGCGGGGTCAACAATGAGCAGTTCTTC
CASSPRTSGVNNEQFF
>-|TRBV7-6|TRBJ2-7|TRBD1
TGTGCCAGCAGCTTACATAGGGACAGGACTACCTACGAGCAGTACTTC
CASSLHRDRTTYEQYF
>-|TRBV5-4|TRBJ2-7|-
TGTGCCAGCAGCTTGGCCAGATCCTACGAGCAGTACTTC
CASSLARSYEQYF
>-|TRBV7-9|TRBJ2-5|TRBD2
TGTGCCAGCAGCACATGGCGGGGGGAGGTGGAGACCCAGTACTTC
CASSTWRGEVETQYF
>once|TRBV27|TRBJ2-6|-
TGTGCCAGCAGATTGGGAGTGTCTGGGGCCAACGTCCTGACTTTC
CASRLGVSGANVLTF
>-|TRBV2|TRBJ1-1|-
TGTGCCAGCAGTGGTAGGGGACTTTCGGCTTTCTTT
CASSGRGLSAFF